The source of this T cell receptor (beta chain) is a study of cytomegalovirus exposure and HLA in healthy donors. Whole-study results and caveats: A later analysis reportedly identified an Asian-associated ancestry cluster as carrying fewer N-insertions than the 666-donor mean.

About this clone itself: Its antigen remains unknown.

Germline V gene lookup returns CDR1 SGHNT and CDR2 YENEEA. The length of the CDR3 is 15 residues. Trimming removed 0 bases from V and 2 bases from J; junction bases left unmatched: 1. The study ran its PCR with 60 Vbeta and 13 Jbeta primers. Libraries were prepared by immunoSEQ multiplex PCR; TCRdb keeps only in-frame clonotypes and omits some of them. This sample carries 100,000 or so clones, 83% of them seen once, and the ten largest clones take roughly 6.1%. The specimen sequenced was PBMCs. The sequence came from a man between 18 and 35 years old in good health and CMV-seronegative. The J gene is TRBJ2-7, the V gene TRBV11-3; 10 positions agree with TRBD2. CDR3 sequence: CASSLEAGGPYEQYF. The CDR3 DNA sequence: TGTGCCAGCAGCTTAGAAGCGGGAGGGCCCTACGAGCAGTACTTC.